The 13 T cell receptor beta chains presented below share a single source sample, sequenced in a study of cytomegalovirus exposure and HLA in healthy donors. The PCR was carried out with 60 Vbeta primers and 13 Jbeta primers. Repertoires were generated with immunoSEQ multiplex PCR, while TCRdb's copy carries only in-frame clones and drops some. The data hold approximately 170,000 clones, with 80% to 85% observed a single time. The sequencing input was PBMCs. The receptors were sampled from a male donor in good health and CMV-seronegative.

In regard to this clone: The same CDR3 is also encoded by other DNA sequences in this sample. V is TRBV29-1 and J is TRBJ2-7; 7 nucleotides match TRBD1. The trim removed 1 base at V and 2 bases at J, leaving 2 bases unmatched. Per the germline V gene, CDR1 is SQVTM and CDR2 is ANQGSEA. The CDR3 consists of 13 residues. In nucleotides, the CDR3 is TGCAGCGTTGAAGGCAGGGGGACCTACGAGCAGTACTTC. Protein: CSVEGRGTYEQYF.

The chain recombines TRBV5-1 with TRBJ1-2; D possibly corresponds to TRBD1 (6 bases). The CDR3 is 18 amino acids. CDR1 SGHRS and CDR2 YFSETQ come from the germline V gene. V lost 0 bases and J lost 3, with 21 bases in between. For the CDR3, the DNA is TGCGCCAGCAGCTTGGAGGGCGGCCCACAGGGTACCTACTATGGCTACACCTTC. Its translation: CASSLEGGPQGTYYGYTF.

This clone was seen only a few times. V gene TRBV6-1 combines with J gene TRBJ1-6; 9 bases map to TRBD1. The germline V gene encodes CDR1 MNHNS and CDR2 SASEGT. V lost 5 bases and J lost 5; bases outside the gene matches: 1. The CDR3 sequence is 14 residues long. The CDR3 loop is CASSRDRDNSPLHF. DNA of the CDR3: TGTGCCAGCAGTCGGGACAGGGATAATTCACCCCTCCACTTT.

In DNA form, the CDR3 reads TGTGCCTGGGCACAGCTAGGGGTAGGGAACACTGAAGCTTTCTTT. Encoded protein: CAWAQLGVGNTEAFF. The J gene is TRBJ1-1, the V gene TRBV30; the D gene is possibly TRBD1 (5 bases). The CDR3 extends over 15 amino acids. Trimming took off 5 bases at V and 1 base at J, with 17 bases between the two ends. CDR1 and CDR2 from the germline V gene are GTSNPN and SVGIG (reference sequence).

The rearrangement uses TRBV18 and TRBJ2-3; D is possibly TRBD2 (5 bases). The CDR3 is 14 amino acids. Trimming left V 0 bases short and J 6 bases short, with 10 bases between. Germline V gene data show CDR1 as KGHSH and CDR2 as LQKENI. For the CDR3, the DNA is TGTGCCAGCTCACCACCGACGAGGAGGGATACGCAGTATTTT. It is translated as CASSPPTRRDTQYF.

As DNA, the CDR3 is TGCGCCAGCAGAAATCCAGCGTCCTACGAGCAGTACTTC. Translated: CASRNPASYEQYF. The V call is TRBV10-2, the J call TRBJ2-7; D uncertain. Germline V gene sequence: CDR1 WSHSY, CDR2 SAAADI. V lost 6 bases and J 1 base, leaving 10 bases between the germline ends. CDR3 length: 13 amino acids.

The CDR3 loop is CASRLSGITDTQYF. The CDR3 nucleotides are TGTGCCAGCAGGCTGAGCGGGATCACAGATACGCAGTATTTT. The V gene is TRBV6-1, the J gene TRBJ2-3, with TRBD2 matching over 7 bases. Looked up from germline, CDR1 is MNHNS and CDR2 is SASEGT. This CDR3 contains 14 residues. The V and J ends lost 6 bases and 2 bases, in that order; junction bases with no gene match: 5.

In the case of this clone: The sample contains more than one DNA sequence encoding this CDR3. The CDR3 sequence: CASSLGQSSYNEQFF. The CDR3 coding sequence is TGCGCCAGCAGCTTGGGACAGAGCTCCTACAATGAGCAGTTCTTC. This chain connects TRBV5-1 to TRBJ2-1; a possible D gene is TRBD1 (5 bases). The CDR3 loop spans 15 amino acids. V gave up 0 bases and J gave up 0 bases, with 7 bases separating them. Germline CDR1 and CDR2: SGHRS and YFSETQ. The variable domain in full, with the rest retrieved from reference TRBV5-1 and TRBJ2-1, is KAGVTQTPRYLIKTRGQQVTLSCSPISGHRSVSWYQQTPGQGLQFLFEYFSETQRNKGNFPGRFSGRQFSNSRSEMNVSTLELGDSALYLCASSLGQSSYNEQFFGPGTRLTVL.

V gene TRBV2 combines with J gene TRBJ2-6; 7 nucleotides agree with TRBD2. The ends lost 9 bases at V and 1 base at J; junction bases unmatched: 3. Germline CDR1 SNHLY, CDR2 FYNNEI. This CDR3 has 14 amino acids. CDR3 nucleotide sequence: TGTGCCAGGGGGGGGGAATCTGGGGCCAACGTCCTGACTTTC. It specifies CARGGESGANVLTF.

On this clone: Other DNA sequences in the same sample also yield this CDR3. The genes are TRBV18 and TRBJ2-7, with 9 bases that match TRBD1. From germline, CDR1 is KGHSH and CDR2 LQKENI. V lost 3 bases, J lost 3 bases, and 3 bases stayed unmatched. This CDR3 has 14 amino acids. This CDR3 reads CASSPGTGSYEQYF. The DNA of the CDR3 is TGTGCCAGCTCACCGGGGACAGGGAGCTACGAGCAGTACTTC.

This rearrangement joins TRBV5-5 to TRBJ1-5; TRBD1 is a possible D gene (6 bases). CDR3 length equals 17 residues. The germline gives CDR1 SGHKS, CDR2 YYEKEE (reference sequence). The V end lost 1 base, the J end lost 0 bases, and 14 bases lay between the germline ends. In nucleotides, the CDR3 is TGTGCCAGCAGCTTGCAGCGGGACACTAATAGCAATCAGCCCCAGCATTTT. Encoded protein: CASSLQRDTNSNQPQHF.

The chain uses TRBV4-3 and TRBJ1-6; D remains ambiguous. Germline assignment: CDR1 LGHNA and CDR2 YSLEER. This CDR3 spans 14 amino acids. V was cut by 0 bases and J by 8 bases, with 8 bases left in between. For the CDR3, the DNA is TGCGCCAGCAGCCAAGATTCTCGGGATTCACCCCTCCACTTT. Residues: CASSQDSRDSPLHF.

With respect to this clone: Sequence at one end of the junction differs from germline and may be a read error. V gene TRBV6-5 combines with J gene TRBJ1-1; TRBD1 agrees at 9 bases. The CDR3 is 13 amino acids. CDR1 and CDR2 (germline): MNHEY, SVGAGI. The CDR3 loop reads CVSSTGTGRRAFF. In DNA form, the CDR3 reads TGTGTCAGCAGCACCGGGACAGGGAGACGAGCTTTCTTT.